This T cell receptor (beta chain) stems from a study of identical twins. Study-wide results and limits: Conclusions leaned on cross-sectional statistical analysis and did not track the same donors over time. Out-of-frame TCR alpha sharing observed in monozygotic twins exceeded model estimates.

This clonotype came up a few times. Its antigen is unidentified. This CDR3 is built from 15 residues. Germline values: CDR1 SGHAT, CDR2 FQNNGV. The V gene end was trimmed by 4 bases and the J gene end by 5 bases; junction bases not matched to a gene: 4. Through template switching, a universal primer site was introduced, and the cDNA contained unique molecular identifiers. From the 5' RACE reads, TCRdb called clonotypes with MiXCR, one entry per CDR3 protein. Of around 960,000 distinct CDR3 sequences in the sample, roughly an eighth are singletons; the top ten hold about 1.5%. The data also belong to a second study, concerning yellow fever vaccine responses in identical twins. As reported in that work: Each twin's T cell response to the vaccine was reported to look partly convergent and partly personalized.

Sequenced: PBMCs. The TCR originated in a woman younger than 35 in good health. This rearrangement joins TRBV11-2 to TRBJ1-6; 8 bases are a match to TRBD1. The CDR3 loop reads CASSSTGQDNSPLHF. CDR3 coding DNA: TGTGCCAGCAGCTCCACGGGACAGGATAATTCACCCCTCCACTTT. Drawing the rest from reference TRBV11-2 and TRBJ1-6, the complete variable domain is EAGVAQSPRYKIIEKRQSVAFWCNPISGHATLYWYQQILGQGPKLLIQFQNNGVVDDSQLPKDRFSAERLKGVDSTLKIQPAKLEDSAVYLCASSSTGQDNSPLHFGNGTRLTVT.